This is a list of T cell receptor beta chains from one sample in a study of T cell responses to AZD1222 COVID-19 vaccine. Assay: immunoSEQ multiplex PCR; the TCRdb copy retains only in-frame clones and omits some. Of about 150,000 clones listed, 80% to 90% are singletons. Material: peripheral blood, obtained on day 0 of MenACWY control vaccination. These receptors were obtained from an adult in good health. CDR3s include the opening cysteine and the closing phenylalanine or tryptophan. Each record gives: D gene, J gene, CDR3 length, clone size, V gene, CDR3 protein, CDR3 DNA. A D gene is named only where the DNA matches it firmly. The size of a clone is reported for some rows only, either as once, few or many, or as a class for expanded clones.

>-|TRBJ2-5|16|-|TRBV5-4
CASSTSGSYRGETQYF
TGTGCCAGCAGCACTAGCGGGTCCTACAGGGGGGAGACCCAGTACTTC
>-|TRBJ1-1|15|-|TRBV5-5
CASSRPQLTNTEAFF
TGTGCCAGCAGCCGTCCACAGCTCACGAACACTGAAGCTTTCTTT
>-|TRBJ2-5|13|-|TRBV19
CASSLRNQETQYF
TGTGCCAGTAGTTTACGGAACCAAGAGACCCAGTACTTC
>-|TRBJ1-3|14|-|TRBV19
CASSQRSSRNTIYF
TGTGCCAGTAGCCAAAGATCGTCCCGAAACACCATATATTTT
>-|TRBJ2-5|15|-|TRBV7-6
CASSLAVPWWETQYF
TGTGCCAGCAGCTTAGCGGTCCCTTGGTGGGAGACCCAGTACTTC
>-|TRBJ1-2|14|-|TRBV7-2
CASSSRGGNYGYTF
TGTGCCAGCAGCTCCCGAGGGGGAAACTATGGCTACACCTTC
>-|TRBJ2-3|16|once|TRBV7-9
CASSLELLASTDTQYF
TGTGCCAGCAGCTTAGAGCTTCTCGCTAGCACAGATACGCAGTATTTT
>TRBD1|TRBJ1-2|14|-|TRBV19
CASSRTQGAYGYTF
TGTGCCAGTAGTAGAACACAGGGGGCGTATGGCTACACCTTC
>-|TRBJ1-5|13|-|TRBV28
CASSGGLNQPQHF
TGTGCCAGCAGCGGGGGGCTCAATCAGCCCCAGCATTTT
>-|TRBJ1-2|15|-|TRBV19
CASSAGQGGFYGYTF
TGTGCCAGTAGTGCCGGACAAGGGGGGTTCTATGGCTACACCTTC
>-|TRBJ2-1|13|-|TRBV28
CASSLNFIGEQFF
TGTGCCAGCAGTTTAAATTTCATCGGCGAGCAGTTCTTC
>-|TRBJ1-2|13|-|TRBV6-5
CASSAGSNYGYTF
TGTGCCAGCAGCGCCGGGTCTAACTATGGCTACACCTTC
>TRBD1|TRBJ1-1|15|-|TRBV2
CASSSDRSPNTEAFF
TGTGCCAGCAGTTCGGACAGGAGCCCGAACACTGAAGCTTTCTTT
>-|TRBJ1-5|15|-|TRBV5-1
CASSLSDSSGQPQHF
TGCGCCAGCAGCTTGTCCGATTCAAGCGGTCAGCCCCAGCATTTT
>TRBD1|TRBJ1-1|14|-|TRBV7-2
CAGGRGLRNTEAFF
TGTGCCGGGGGCAGGGGGCTCAGGAACACTGAAGCTTTCTTT
>TRBD1|TRBJ1-2|20|-|TRBV28
CASSLTVGPGQGGANYGYTF
TGTGCCAGCAGTTTAACCGTCGGCCCGGGACAGGGGGGAGCTAACTATGGCTACACCTTC
>-|TRBJ1-5|13|-|TRBV9
CASSTTGNQPQHF
TGTGCCAGCAGCACAACGGGGAATCAGCCCCAGCATTTT
>-|TRBJ1-5|13|-|TRBV7-2
CASSPRFRGDQHF
TGTGCCAGCAGCCCCCGGTTTCGAGGGGACCAGCATTTT
>TRBD2|TRBJ2-5|16|-|TRBV11-2
CASSPLSGRVWETQYF
TGTGCCAGCAGCCCCCTTAGCGGGAGGGTTTGGGAGACCCAGTACTTC
>-|TRBJ1-1|13|-|TRBV4-1
CASSLAGGTEAFF
TGCGCCAGCAGCCTGGCGGGGGGGACTGAAGCTTTCTTT
>TRBD1|TRBJ1-1|15|-|TRBV15
CATSRFTSGGREAFF
TGTGCCACCAGCAGATTCACATCAGGGGGCCGTGAAGCTTTCTTT
>-|TRBJ2-7|15|-|TRBV5-1
CASSLIASSSYEQYF
TGCGCCAGCAGCTTGATAGCGTCGAGCTCCTACGAGCAGTACTTC
>TRBD2|TRBJ2-3|16|-|TRBV5-6
CASSSTPGTSRDTQYF
TGTGCCAGCAGCTCCACCCCCGGGACTAGCCGTGATACGCAGTATTTT
>-|TRBJ2-7|18|-|TRBV23-1
CASSQSYRGGGETYEQYF
TGCGCCAGCAGTCAATCGTACCGGGGAGGGGGGGAGACCTACGAGCAGTACTTC
>-|TRBJ1-1|15|-|TRBV7-8
CASSPRQWANTEAFF
TGTGCCAGCAGCCCCCGGCAATGGGCGAACACTGAAGCTTTCTTT
>TRBD1|TRBJ1-2|20|-|TRBV23-1
CASSPRDRGRFPPFNYGYTF
TGCGCCAGCAGTCCTCGGGACAGGGGGCGCTTCCCCCCCTTTAACTATGGCTACACCTTC
>-|TRBJ1-6|15|-|TRBV19
CASTPIGGSGSPLHF
TGTGCCAGTACCCCCATCGGGGGTTCGGGTTCACCCCTCCACTTT
>-|TRBJ2-1|15|few|TRBV7-2
CASSLEVGTYNEQFF
TGTGCCAGCAGCTTGGAGGTAGGAACCTACAATGAGCAGTTCTTC
>TRBD2|TRBJ2-1|14|-|TRBV28
CASSAPSGYNEQFF
TGTGCCAGCAGTGCCCCTAGCGGATACAATGAGCAGTTCTTC
>-|TRBJ2-1|15|-|TRBV6-2/TRBV6-3
CASSYDRSGSNEQFF
TGTGCCAGCAGTTATGATAGGTCCGGGAGTAATGAGCAGTTCTTC
>-|TRBJ1-5|14|-|TRBV4-2
CASSPGLGNQPQHF
TGTGCCAGCAGCCCCGGTCTGGGCAATCAGCCCCAGCATTTT
>-|TRBJ1-5|15|-|TRBV23-1
CASSPDSMSNQPQHF
TGCGCCAGCAGTCCGGACAGTATGAGCAATCAGCCCCAGCATTTT
>-|TRBJ1-1|14|few|TRBV27
CASWLPGANTEAFF
TGTGCCAGCTGGCTCCCTGGGGCGAACACTGAAGCTTTCTTT
>TRBD1|TRBJ1-1|14|-|TRBV19
CASRDQGANTEAFF
TGTGCCAGTAGAGACCAGGGGGCGAACACTGAAGCTTTCTTT
>-|TRBJ2-7|12|-|TRBV15
CATSSRVGEQYF
TGTGCCACCAGCTCCCGCGTCGGCGAGCAGTACTTC
>-|TRBJ2-3|16|-|TRBV4-3
CASSQEGGSPLNTQYF
TGCGCCAGCAGCCAAGAAGGGGGTAGTCCCCTTAATACGCAGTATTTT
>-|TRBJ1-6|17|-|TRBV5-4
CASSLGMFGSGTSPLHF
TGTGCCAGCAGCTTGGGAATGTTCGGGAGTGGGACATCACCCCTCCACTTT
>-|TRBJ1-2|13|-|TRBV5-4
CASSRPGTYGYTF
TGTGCCAGCAGCCGCCCGGGGACCTATGGCTACACCTTC
>TRBD1|TRBJ1-1|13|-|TRBV19
CASSSSTGERAFF
TGTGCCAGTAGTTCATCGACAGGGGAGAGGGCTTTCTTT
>-|TRBJ2-2|16|-|TRBV19
CASSIKTGGGGGELFF
TGTGCCAGTAGTATAAAAACAGGAGGGGGCGGCGGGGAGCTGTTTTTT
>TRBD1|TRBJ2-5|16|-|TRBV6-5
CASSYLRTGGGETQYF
TGTGCCAGCAGTTACCTCCGGACAGGGGGCGGGGAGACCCAGTACTTC
>-|TRBJ1-5|13|-|TRBV7-2
CASSLDRAWPQHF
TGTGCCAGCAGCTTAGACAGGGCATGGCCCCAGCATTTT
>TRBD1|TRBJ2-7|18|-|TRBV12-5
CASGSTKPGTGVSYEQYF
TGTGCTAGTGGCTCTACGAAACCCGGGACAGGGGTTAGCTACGAGCAGTACTTC
>TRBD1|TRBJ1-2|14|-|TRBV5-6
CASSGDRVHYGYTF
TGTGCCAGCAGCGGAGACAGGGTCCATTATGGCTACACCTTC
>-|TRBJ1-2|15|-|TRBV7-8
CASSFVLGPDYGYTF
TGTGCCAGCAGCTTTGTCTTAGGGCCCGACTATGGCTACACCTTC